Listed below are T cell receptor beta chains from one sample, sequenced in a study of blood T cell repertoires in COVID-19. TCRdb's copy holds only in-frame clones and misses some; the assay was immunoSEQ multiplex PCR. The sample shows around 200,000 clones, approximately 86% of them seen only once. Source material: peripheral blood. The receptors were sampled from a man in his 70s with acute or convalescent COVID-19. CDR3s include the opening cysteine and the closing phenylalanine or tryptophan. The D gene is left open where the match is weak. The size entry is marked missing in some rows and otherwise reads once, few, many or a size class.

V,J,D,size,DNA,CDR3
TRBV7-7,TRBJ2-2,TRBD2,-,TGTGCTAGCGGGGGGAGCGGGAGTGTAACCGGGGAGCTGTTTTTT,CASGGSGSVTGELFF
TRBV15,TRBJ2-1,TRBD2,-,TGTGCCACCAGCAGAGATCGGCAGCGGGGGCTTTCTACCCCACGCTACAATGAGCAGTTCTTC,CATSRDRQRGLSTPRYNEQFF
TRBV7-6,TRBJ2-5,TRBD1,-,TGTGCCAGCAGCTTAGCGTACAGGGGTTCAGAGACCCAGTACTTC,CASSLAYRGSETQYF
TRBV29-1,TRBJ2-1,TRBD1,-,TGCAGCGCTACTAGGACAGGGTTACGGGATGAGCAGTTCTTC,CSATRTGLRDEQFF
TRBV18,TRBJ2-5,-,-,TGTGCCAGCTCACCGGACAGCGTGGCCGAGACCCAGTACTTC,CASSPDSVAETQYF
TRBV3-1/TRBV3-2,TRBJ1-5,-,-,TGTGCCAGCAGTTTACAGGGAAATCAGCCCCAGCATTTT,CASSLQGNQPQHF
TRBV2,TRBJ1-1,-,few,TGTGCCAGCAGTGAAGAGGCCCCTCGAGTTCTGCGGTCGAACACTGAAGCTTTCTTT,CASSEEAPRVLRSNTEAFF
TRBV27,TRBJ2-2,TRBD2,-,TGTGCCAGCAGTCCCTCGGGGGGAACATACACCGGGGAGCTGTTTTTT,CASSPSGGTYTGELFF
TRBV27,TRBJ1-2,TRBD1,-,TGTGCCAGCAGTTCCTTGGACAGGTCGACTTATGGCTACACCTTC,CASSSLDRSTYGYTF
TRBV9,TRBJ2-5,-,-,TGTGCCAGCAGCCCGTTCGAGGGCTGGGAGACCCAGTACTTC,CASSPFEGWETQYF
TRBV5-4,TRBJ2-7,TRBD2,-,TGTGCCAGCAGCTTGGGGGGGTCTTCGACTAGCGGGAGCTCCTACGAGCAGTACTTC,CASSLGGSSTSGSSYEQYF
TRBV28,TRBJ1-2,TRBD1,-,TGTGCCAGCACCCTACCCGGGACAGGGACCTATGGCTACACCTTC,CASTLPGTGTYGYTF
TRBV9,TRBJ2-1,-,few,TGTGCCAGCAGCGTAGCGGAGATATACAATGAGCAGTTCTTC,CASSVAEIYNEQFF
TRBV7-2,TRBJ1-2,-,-,TGTGCCAGCAGCTTAGCCCGGCGGAACTATGGCTACACCTTC,CASSLARRNYGYTF
TRBV3-1/TRBV3-2,TRBJ2-3,TRBD2,-,TGTGCCAGCAGCCAGACTAGCATTACGCAGTATTTT,CASSQTSITQYF
TRBV10-3,TRBJ2-1,TRBD2,few,TGTGCCATCAGCCGACTAGCGGGAGGTGGTAATGAGCAGTTCTTC,CAISRLAGGGNEQFF
TRBV5-1,TRBJ2-5,-,-,TGCGCCAGCAGCTTTATACCGGGTAACCAAGAGACCCAGTACTTC,CASSFIPGNQETQYF
TRBV7-9,TRBJ2-3,-,-,TGTGCCAGCACCTTGGAGGGGGCCGTCACAGATACGCAGTATTTT,CASTLEGAVTDTQYF
TRBV27,TRBJ2-7,-,-,TGTGCCAGCAGTTTATCAGGCGGAGTCCTCTACGAGCAGTACTTC,CASSLSGGVLYEQYF
TRBV4-3,TRBJ2-7,TRBD2,-,TGCGCCAGCAGCCATGCGGGGGGTTTGTACGAGCAGTACTTC,CASSHAGGLYEQYF
TRBV3-1/TRBV3-2,TRBJ2-1,TRBD1,-,TGTGCCAGCAGCCAAGGTCCGGACAGGTACAATGAGCAGTTCTTC,CASSQGPDRYNEQFF
TRBV7-3,TRBJ2-2,TRBD1,-,TGTGCCAGCAGTTACCTCGACAGGGGGCCCTACAACACCGGGGAGCTGTTTTTT,CASSYLDRGPYNTGELFF
TRBV5-1,TRBJ2-2,TRBD2,-,TGCGCCAGCAGCCCAATTCTAGCGGGAACGAGCGGGGAGCTGTTTTTT,CASSPILAGTSGELFF
TRBV2,TRBJ1-2,-,-,TGTGCCAGCAGTCGAGATATTAACTATGGCTACACCTTC,CASSRDINYGYTF
TRBV10-3,TRBJ1-1,-,-,TGTGCCATCAGTGGGGACACGAACACTGAAGCTTTCTTT,CAISGDTNTEAFF
TRBV12-3/TRBV12-4,TRBJ2-7,-,-,TGTGCCAGCAGCCCAGGGTACGAGCAGTACTTC,CASSPGYEQYF
TRBV5-5,TRBJ1-3,-,once,TGTGCCAGCAGCTTGGGGCCAGTAGGAAACACCATATATTTT,CASSLGPVGNTIYF
TRBV15,TRBJ1-2,-,-,TGTGCCACCAGCAGAGAGACAACCTCTAACTATGGCTACACCTTC,CATSRETTSNYGYTF
TRBV19,TRBJ2-2,TRBD1,-,TGTGCCAGTAGGCGACATGGACAGGGGGCGCAGGGTGACACCGGGGAGCTGTTTTTT,CASRRHGQGAQGDTGELFF
TRBV6-2/TRBV6-3,TRBJ2-5,-,-,TGTGCCAGCAGTTCAGGGGGGAGTCAAGAGACCCAGTACTTC,CASSSGGSQETQYF
TRBV11-3,TRBJ2-2,TRBD2,-,TGTGCCAGCAGTGAGCTAGCGGGAACAGGGGAGCTGTTTTTT,CASSELAGTGELFF
TRBV28,TRBJ1-5,-,-,TGTGCCAGCGGGCCTAGGGGACTTGGGCGGCCCCAGCATTTT,CASGPRGLGRPQHF
TRBV30,TRBJ2-1,-,-,TGTGCCTGGAGTGTCGGGCAGGGGGGTGAGCAGTTCTTC,CAWSVGQGGEQFF
TRBV9,TRBJ2-1,TRBD2,-,TGTGCCAGCAGCGTAGACGGAGAGGGAGGGAATGAGCAGTTCTTC,CASSVDGEGGNEQFF
TRBV9,TRBJ2-1,TRBD2,-,TGTGCCAGCAGCGTAGCTTTCGGGGGAGGGTTCGGTGAGCAGTTCTTC,CASSVAFGGGFGEQFF
TRBV2,TRBJ2-1,TRBD1,-,TGTGCCAGCAGTGTAGGGACAGCGTTCAGCTCCTACAATGAGCAGTTCTTC,CASSVGTAFSSYNEQFF
TRBV4-2,TRBJ1-2,-,-,TGTGCCAGCAGCCGCCTATCAGGAGACAGAGCGTATGGCTACACCTTC,CASSRLSGDRAYGYTF
TRBV11-2,TRBJ2-3,TRBD1,-,TGTGCCAGCAGCTTAGTTGGGACGACAGGGTCGGGAGATACGCAGTATTTT,CASSLVGTTGSGDTQYF
TRBV18,TRBJ1-3,-,-,TGTGCCAGCTCACCAGGTCCCCCTCGGGGAAACACCATATATTTT,CASSPGPPRGNTIYF
TRBV3-1/TRBV3-2,TRBJ1-2,-,-,TGTGCCAGCAGCCAAGGAACAGGACCCTATGGCTACACCTTC,CASSQGTGPYGYTF
TRBV5-4,TRBJ2-7,TRBD2,-,TGTGCCAGCAGCCCCGGGACTAGCGGGGGGGCCTACGAGCAGTACTTC,CASSPGTSGGAYEQYF
TRBV21-1,TRBJ2-3,-,-,TGTGCCAGCAGCAAATCAGGAAACGGGGGAAAACAGGGGATGGATACGCAGTATTTT,CASSKSGNGGKQGMDTQYF
TRBV7-9,TRBJ1-5,-,-,TGTGCCAGCAGCTTACCAGGGTTCGGGCAGCCCCAGCATTTT,CASSLPGFGQPQHF
TRBV29-1,TRBJ2-7,-,once,TGCAGCGTCGCCGGCCCGGGATCTGTGCAGTACTTC,CSVAGPGSVQYF
TRBV5-1,TRBJ1-6,TRBD1,few,TGCGCCAGCAGCGGAACAGGGGGCACATTAGATTCACCCCTCCACTTT,CASSGTGGTLDSPLHF
TRBV5-1,TRBJ2-2,TRBD1,-,TGCGCCAGCAGACCCAATACAGGGGCCGGGGAGCTGTTTTTT,CASRPNTGAGELFF
TRBV6-2/TRBV6-3,TRBJ2-3,-,few,TGTGCCAGCAGTTACGGGACTCTCACAGATACGCAGTATTTT,CASSYGTLTDTQYF